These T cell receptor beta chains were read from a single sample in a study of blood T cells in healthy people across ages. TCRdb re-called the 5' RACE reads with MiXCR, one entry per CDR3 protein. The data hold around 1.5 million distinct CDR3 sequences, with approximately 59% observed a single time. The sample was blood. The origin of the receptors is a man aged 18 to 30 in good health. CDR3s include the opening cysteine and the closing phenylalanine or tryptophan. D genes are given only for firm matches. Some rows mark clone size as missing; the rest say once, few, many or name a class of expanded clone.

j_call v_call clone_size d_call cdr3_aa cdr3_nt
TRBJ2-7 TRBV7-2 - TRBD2 CASSLVASGIGPREQYF TGTGCCAGCAGCTTAGTCGCTAGCGGGATAGGACCGCGCGAGCAGTACTTC
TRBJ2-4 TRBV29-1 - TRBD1 CSVRQGTAKNIQYF TGCAGCGTCCGACAGGGGACGGCCAAAAACATTCAGTACTTC
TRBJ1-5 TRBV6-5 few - CAVARAGGDQPQHF TGTGCCGTCGCCAGAGCGGGGGGAGATCAGCCCCAGCATTTT
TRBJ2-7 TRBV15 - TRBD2 CATSITREGSYEQYF TGTGCCACCAGCATTACCCGGGAGGGATCCTACGAGCAGTACTTC
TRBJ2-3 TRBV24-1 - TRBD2 CGLAGGVTQYF TGTGGACTAGCGGGGGGGGTTACGCAGTATTTT
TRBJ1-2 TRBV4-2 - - CASSQFRGDYGYTF TGTGCCAGCAGCCAATTCAGGGGCGACTATGGCTACACCTTC
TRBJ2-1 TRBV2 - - CASSEATSYNEQFF TGTGCCAGCAGTGAGGCGACCTCCTACAATGAGCAGTTCTTC
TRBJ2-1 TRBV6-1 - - CASRELNEQFF TGTGCCAGCAGGGAGCTCAATGAGCAGTTCTTC
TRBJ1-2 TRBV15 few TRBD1 CATSRDIGTGAYGYTF TGTGCCACCAGCAGAGATATCGGGACAGGGGCGTATGGCTACACCTTC
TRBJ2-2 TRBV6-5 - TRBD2 CASNREGVTGELFF TGTGCCAGCAATCGGGAGGGGGTCACCGGGGAGCTGTTTTTT
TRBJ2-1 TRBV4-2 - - CASSQDSRGEQFF TGTGCCAGCAGCCAAGATTCTCGGGGTGAGCAGTTCTTC
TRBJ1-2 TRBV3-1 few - CASSQDGTYGYTF TGTGCCAGCAGCCAGGACGGGACCTATGGCTACACCTTC
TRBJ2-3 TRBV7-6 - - CASSLGGGAPQDTQYF TGTGCCAGCAGCCTAGGAGGGGGGGCGCCCCAAGATACGCAGTATTTT
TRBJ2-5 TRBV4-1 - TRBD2 CASSQGPAGGRQETQYF TGCGCCAGCAGCCAAGGTCCAGCGGGAGGGCGACAAGAGACCCAGTACTTC
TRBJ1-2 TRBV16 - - CASSRLNRGDKGYTF TGTGCCAGCAGCCGACTAAATCGGGGCGATAAAGGCTACACCTTC
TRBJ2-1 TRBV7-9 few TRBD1 CASSADRVRGEEQFF TGTGCCAGCAGCGCGGACAGGGTAAGAGGAGAAGAGCAGTTCTTC
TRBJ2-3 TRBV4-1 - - CASRSDRGGGTDTQYF TGCGCCAGCAGATCCGACAGAGGAGGGGGCACAGATACGCAGTATTTT
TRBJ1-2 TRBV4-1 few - CASSQRDLANYGYTF TGCGCCAGCAGCCAAAGGGACCTGGCTAACTATGGCTACACCTTC
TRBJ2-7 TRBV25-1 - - CASGGEGDQAYEQYF TGTGCCAGCGGTGGGGAAGGGGATCAGGCCTACGAGCAGTACTTC
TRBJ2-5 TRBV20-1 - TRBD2 CSTNSPSGSVSETQYF TGCAGTACAAATTCTCCGAGCGGGAGTGTGTCAGAGACCCAGTACTTC
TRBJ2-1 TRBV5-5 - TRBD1 CASSLEQGAYNEQFF TGTGCCAGCAGCTTGGAACAGGGGGCGTACAATGAGCAGTTCTTC
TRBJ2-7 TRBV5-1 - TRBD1 CASSLTQGQADSYEQYF TGCGCCAGCAGCTTAACACAAGGACAGGCCGACTCCTACGAGCAGTACTTC
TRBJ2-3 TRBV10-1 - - CASSGSSESTDTQYF TGCGCCAGCAGTGGGTCATCAGAGTCGACAGATACGCAGTATTTT
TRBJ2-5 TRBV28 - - CASSRPGQETQYF TGTGCCAGCAGCCGACCGGGCCAAGAGACCCAGTACTTC
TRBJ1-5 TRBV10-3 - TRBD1 CASAGQGDQPQHF TGTGCCTCAGCCGGACAGGGGGATCAGCCCCAGCATTTT
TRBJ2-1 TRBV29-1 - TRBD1 CSVEGPRQGTYNEQFF TGCAGCGTTGAAGGTCCGAGACAGGGAACCTACAATGAGCAGTTCTTC
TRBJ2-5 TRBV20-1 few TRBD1 CSAYRDSQETQYF TGCAGTGCTTATCGGGACAGTCAAGAGACCCAGTACTTC
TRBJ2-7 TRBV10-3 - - CAITGGYEQYF TGTGCCATCACGGGCGGCTACGAGCAGTACTTC
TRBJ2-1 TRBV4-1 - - CASSPLIPALSYNEQFF TGCGCCAGCAGCCCGCTGATACCAGCGCTCTCCTACAATGAGCAGTTCTTC
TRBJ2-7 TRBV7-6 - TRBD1 CASSLGFQGASHEQYF TGTGCCAGCAGCTTAGGTTTCCAGGGGGCGTCCCACGAGCAGTACTTC
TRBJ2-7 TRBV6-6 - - CASSSTGQSYEQYF TGTGCCAGCAGTTCGACGGGACAATCCTACGAGCAGTACTTC
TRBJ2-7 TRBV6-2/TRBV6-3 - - CASDRGVNSYEQYF TGTGCCTCAGACCGAGGGGTCAACTCCTACGAGCAGTACTTC
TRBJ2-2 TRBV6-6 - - CASSYSRPTNTGELFF TGTGCCAGCAGTTACTCGAGGCCTACGAACACCGGGGAGCTGTTTTTT
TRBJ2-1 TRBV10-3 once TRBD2 CATGGGRGEQFF TGTGCCACCGGCGGGGGACGCGGTGAGCAGTTCTTC
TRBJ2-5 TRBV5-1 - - CASSLADPRETQYF TGCGCCAGCAGCTTGGCGGACCCGAGGGAGACCCAGTACTTC
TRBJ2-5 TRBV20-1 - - CSARDPPLYQETQYF TGCAGTGCTAGAGATCCCCCCCTGTACCAAGAGACCCAGTACTTC
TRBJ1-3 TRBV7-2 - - CASSLTTITGGNSGNTIYF TGTGCCAGCAGCTTAACGACCATCACCGGGGGGAACTCTGGAAACACCATATATTTT
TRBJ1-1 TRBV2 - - CASSGDTGAEAFF TGTGCCAGCAGTGGGGACACCGGAGCTGAAGCTTTCTTT
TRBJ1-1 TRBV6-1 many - CASSEGQEGTEAFF TGTGCCAGCAGTGAAGGACAGGAAGGCACTGAAGCTTTCTTT
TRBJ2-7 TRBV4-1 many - CASSQGQRYEQYF TGCGCCAGCAGCCAAGGGCAGCGCTACGAGCAGTACTTC
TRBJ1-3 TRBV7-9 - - CASSRGGGNTIYF TGTGCCAGCAGCCGAGGGGGTGGAAACACCATATATTTT
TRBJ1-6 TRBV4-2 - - CASRGVGAWNSPLHF TGTGCCAGCAGGGGCGTGGGGGCTTGGAATTCACCCCTCCACTTT
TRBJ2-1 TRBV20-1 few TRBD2 CSALGLLDNEQFF TGCAGTGCGCTGGGACTATTGGACAATGAGCAGTTCTTC
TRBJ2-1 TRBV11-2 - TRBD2 CASSLSGRPGDEQFF TGTGCCAGCAGCTTAAGCGGGAGGCCCGGCGATGAGCAGTTCTTC
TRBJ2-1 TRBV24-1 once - CATSDPFGTTVDEQFF TGTGCCACCAGTGATCCGTTTGGGACAACAGTTGATGAGCAGTTCTTC
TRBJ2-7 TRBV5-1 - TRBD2 CASSGRGGVDEQYF TGCGCCAGCAGCGGTCGGGGAGGGGTCGACGAGCAGTACTTC
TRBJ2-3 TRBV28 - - CASWRDASTDTQYF TGTGCCAGCTGGAGGGATGCTAGCACAGATACGCAGTATTTT
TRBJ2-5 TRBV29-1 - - CSVFRIRETQYF TGCAGCGTCTTCAGGATTCGGGAGACCCAGTACTTC
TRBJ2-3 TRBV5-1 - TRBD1 CASSFTGTGLTDTQYF TGCGCCAGCAGCTTCACCGGGACAGGGCTAACAGATACGCAGTATTTT
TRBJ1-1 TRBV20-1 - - CSARAGSTEAFF TGCAGTGCTCGGGCAGGGAGCACTGAAGCTTTCTTT
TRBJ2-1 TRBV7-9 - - CASSLVGAANLNNEQFF TGTGCCAGCAGCTTGGTGGGTGCAGCCAATCTAAACAATGAGCAGTTCTTC
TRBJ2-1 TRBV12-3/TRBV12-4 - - CASRNLEWGDLYNEQFF TGTGCCAGCAGAAACCTGGAATGGGGGGACCTCTACAATGAGCAGTTCTTC
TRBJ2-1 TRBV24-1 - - CATMNGIRDEQFF TGTGCCACCATGAATGGGATAAGGGATGAGCAGTTCTTC
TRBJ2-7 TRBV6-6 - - CASVPLKGSYEQYF TGTGCCAGCGTACCGCTGAAAGGGTCCTACGAGCAGTACTTC
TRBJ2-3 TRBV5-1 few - CASSLLDSSTDTQYF TGCGCCAGCAGCTTGTTGGACAGCAGCACAGATACGCAGTATTTT
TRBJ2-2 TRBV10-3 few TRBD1 CATWRQGGTGELFF TGTGCCACTTGGAGACAGGGGGGCACCGGGGAGCTGTTTTTT
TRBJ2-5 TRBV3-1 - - CASSQEKLAQETQYF TGTGCCAGCAGCCAAGAGAAACTAGCCCAAGAGACCCAGTACTTC
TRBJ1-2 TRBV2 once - CASSGSRTNYGYTF TGTGCCAGCAGTGGTTCCAGGACTAACTATGGCTACACCTTC
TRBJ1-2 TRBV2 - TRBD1 CASSEAQGGFDYGYTF TGTGCCAGCAGTGAAGCTCAGGGGGGGTTTGACTATGGCTACACCTTC